The 4 T cell receptor beta chains below were found in one sample sequenced in a study of blood T cell repertoires in COVID-19. Generated by immunoSEQ multiplex PCR, the TCRdb table keeps only in-frame clones and is missing some. The table includes approximately 390,000 clones, more than 75% detected once. Sample: peripheral blood. The receptors come from a woman aged 60-75 years with COVID-19, enrolled during active disease.

The J gene is TRBJ1-2, the V gene TRBV3-1 (or the pseudogene TRBV3-2); D remains unclear. This CDR3 spans 13 amino acids. Trimming cost V 4 bases and J 3 bases, with 9 bases left between them. CDR1 is LGHDT and CDR2 is YNNKEL in the germline V gene (reference sequence). CDR3 nucleotide sequence: TGTGCCAGCAGCCCAGGTGCATACTATGGCTACACCTTC. As protein: CASSPGAYYGYTF.

The chain uses TRBV10-2 and TRBJ2-3; a possible D gene is TRBD1 (6 bases). Germline values: CDR1 WSHSY, CDR2 SAAADI. The CDR3 sequence is 13 residues long. V was shortened by 5 bases and J by 5 bases, with 11 bases between the two germline ends. CDR3 protein: CASSFRGEDTQYF. The CDR3 DNA is TGCGCCAGCAGTTTCAGGGGTGAAGATACGCAGTATTTT.

This chain links TRBV3-1 (or the pseudogene TRBV3-2) with TRBJ2-2; 7 bases fit TRBD2. Trimming took 3 bases from V and 1 from J; bases not matched to a gene: 2. CDR1 LGHDT and CDR2 YNNKEL come from the germline V gene (reference sequence). The CDR3 covers 15 residues. CDR3 loop: CASSQTGGNTGELFF. For the CDR3, the DNA is TGTGCCAGCAGCCAGACGGGGGGGAACACCGGGGAGCTGTTTTTT.

CDR3 in DNA: TGTGCCAGCAGTTTGGGTAGCGGGGGGCCCCAAGAGACCCAGTACTTC. Protein sequence: CASSLGSGGPQETQYF. V is TRBV27 and J is TRBJ2-5; 10 nucleotides align to TRBD2. Germline V gives CDR1 MNHEY, CDR2 SMNVEV (reference sequence). With V trimmed by 3 bases and J by 1 base, 5 bases remained unmatched. The CDR3 runs to 16 residues.